This T cell receptor beta chain was identified during a study of regulatory T cells in long-lasting Graves disease. Library construction for TCR beta used iRepertoire HTBI primers and Arm-PCR of CDR3 regions. TCRdb reprocessed the multiplex PCR reads via MiXCR and lists one record per CDR3 protein. Here the sample spans some 420,000 distinct CDR3 sequences, 20% to 25% being singletons. J lost 7 bases, V lost 1 base, and 8 bases had no gene match. The length of the CDR3 is 15 residues. The V gene's germline CDR1 is LGHNT and CDR2 FRNRAP. Note on this clonotype: Its cognate antigen is unknown.

Study-wide points: Persistent patients shared some 2,500 public clonotypes among themselves. Newly diagnosed patients shared fewer, at approximately 970. Gene preferences differed: TRBV28, TRBJ1-2, TRBJ2-5 in persistent cases.

Indicated time point: persistent/refractory GD, antithyroid drugs over 5 years with positive TRAb. There was RNA extracted from PBMCs, and the TCR library was made from it. Graves' disease diagnoses used American Thyroid Association guidelines. The sequence was collected from a female donor with Graves disease. Sequencing used peripheral blood mononuclear cells (PBMCs), obtained when the disease was refractory, from a patient treated with antithyroid drugs. This chain connects TRBV12-5 to TRBJ2-5; 8 bases agree with TRBD2. The CDR3 loop reads CASGLEVLGLGTQYF. CDR3 nucleotides: TGTGCTAGTGGTTTGGAGGTTCTGGGACTAGGGACCCAGTACTTC.